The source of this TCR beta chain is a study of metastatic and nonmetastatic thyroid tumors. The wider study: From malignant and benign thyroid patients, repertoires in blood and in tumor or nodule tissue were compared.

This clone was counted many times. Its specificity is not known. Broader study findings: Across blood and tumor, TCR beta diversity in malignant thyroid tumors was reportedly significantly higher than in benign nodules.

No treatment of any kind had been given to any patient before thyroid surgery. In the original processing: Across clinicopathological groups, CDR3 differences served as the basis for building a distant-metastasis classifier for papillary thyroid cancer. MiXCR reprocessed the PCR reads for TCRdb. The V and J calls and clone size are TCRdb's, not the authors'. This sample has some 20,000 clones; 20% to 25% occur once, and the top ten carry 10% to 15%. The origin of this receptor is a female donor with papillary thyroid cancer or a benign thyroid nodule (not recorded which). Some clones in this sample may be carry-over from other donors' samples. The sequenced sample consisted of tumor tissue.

The CDR3 sequence: CAWKSGGQYSNQPQHF. CDR3 sequence (DNA): TGTGCCTGGAAGTCGGGGGGTCAGTATAGCAATCAGCCCCAGCATTTT. V is TRBV30 and J is TRBJ1-5; the D gene is possibly TRBD1 (5 bases). V shed 4 bases and J shed 0 bases, with 16 bases lying between them. The V gene's germline CDR1 is GTSNPN and CDR2 SVGIG (reference sequence). The CDR3 length is 16 residues.